This TCR beta chain was sequenced in a study of control samples from healthy donors and cancer patients. The CDR3 covers 16 residues. The V end was cut by 1 base, the J end by 5 bases, with 17 bases between. Germline CDR1 reads SGHTA; CDR2 reads FQGNSA. Generated by immunoSEQ multiplex PCR, the TCRdb table keeps only in-frame clones and is missing some. The sample shows about 170,000 clones, approximately 92% of them seen only once. Source material: blood. The receptor was derived from a woman in her fifties or sixties in good health. The gene calls are TRBV7-2 and TRBJ1-2; no definite D call. CDR3 in amino acids: CASSLEAVTRSYGYTF. In DNA form, the CDR3 reads TGTGCCAGCAGCTTAGAAGCAGTAACTAGGTCGTATGGCTACACCTTC.